Listed here is a single T cell receptor beta chain. Its binding antigen is unknown. Base-call qualities are not available, and no considerably larger clone is one nucleotide away. This entry is derived from a study of blood T cell repertoires in COVID-19 (dated by TCRdb to 2018 to 2020). The study in broad terms: Samples from collaborators originated in the United States, Italy and Spain and spanned both the acute and convalescent phases of COVID-19. The material from the prospective study consisted of cDNA or gDNA derived from T cells, B-cell-depleted T cells, or PBMCs. The samples were drawn from the first 160 participants of the ongoing ImmuneRACE study and from over a thousand subjects provided by 6 global collaborators. Sample metadata almost always included a de-identified subject ID, COVID-19 status, age in years and sex. HLA class I and class II types, where available, came from metadata supplied by the sample provider rather than from assay-based typing. The repertoires were made available in a free public database intended to serve as a resource for research on the immune response to SARS-CoV-2. Subjects who had been exposed to COVID-19, were actively infected with it, or had recovered from it provided the deeply sampled blood TCRbeta repertoires that made up the dataset. General conclusions and limits of the study: The amount of clinical and demographic metadata varied by source and participant and was provided uncurated.

The collaborating institutions used their own protocols to collect whole blood in K2EDTA tubes. For TCRbeta analysis, collaborators shipped samples in one of three forms: frozen whole blood, isolated PBMCs, or DNA extracted from either of those sample types. The immunoSEQ Assay, a bias-controlled multiplex PCR, was used to amplify TCRbeta CDR3 regions from genomic DNA. Per the authors' processing: Nucleated cell counts per sample were estimated from amplification of reference gene primers within the assay. Sequence reads were collapsed and filtered to measure the absolute abundance of every unique TCRbeta CDR3 rearrangement. For each sample, productive Simpson clonality was calculated as the square root of Simpson's diversity index across productive rearrangements. TCRdb provides this immuneACCESS table in a form limited to in-frame rearrangements. Some clones are lacking; in checked studies, under half of them reflect an unresolved V gene, and why the rest are absent is not known. D and trimming come from the DNA, and the V and J calls and clone size come from that table. The sample data list some 130,000 clones, and about 87% of these were observed just once. The leading ten clones occupy around a tenth of the sample.

V is reduced by 1 base and J by 6 bases, leaving a spacing of 3 bases between them. From its cysteine to its phenylalanine, the CDR3 spans 12 amino acids. The CDR3 DNA has 36 bases and is translated from base 1. The TCR was taken from a man aged 45-65 years with acute or convalescent COVID-19. Specimen: peripheral blood. The sequence links TRBV12-3 or TRBV12-4 to TRBJ2-2; confidence is insufficient to name the D gene. The nucleotide sequence reads as follows: TGTGCCAGCAGTTTAGTCGCCGGGGAGCTGTTTTTT. This codes for CASSLVAGELFF.